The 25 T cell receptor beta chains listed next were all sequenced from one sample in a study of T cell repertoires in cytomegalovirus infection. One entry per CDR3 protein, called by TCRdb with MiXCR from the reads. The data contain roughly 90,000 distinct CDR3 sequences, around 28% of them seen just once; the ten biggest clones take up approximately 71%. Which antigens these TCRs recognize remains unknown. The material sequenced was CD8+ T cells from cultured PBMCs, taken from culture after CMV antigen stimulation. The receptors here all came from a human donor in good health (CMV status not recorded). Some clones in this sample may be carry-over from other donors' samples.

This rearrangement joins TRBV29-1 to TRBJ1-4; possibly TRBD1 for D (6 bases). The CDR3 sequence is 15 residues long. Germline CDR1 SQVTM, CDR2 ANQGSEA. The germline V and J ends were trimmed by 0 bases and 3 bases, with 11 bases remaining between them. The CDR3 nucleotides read TGCAGCGTTGAAGAAGGGGGGTCAGCTAATGAAAAACTGTTTTTT. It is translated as CSVEEGGSANEKLFF.

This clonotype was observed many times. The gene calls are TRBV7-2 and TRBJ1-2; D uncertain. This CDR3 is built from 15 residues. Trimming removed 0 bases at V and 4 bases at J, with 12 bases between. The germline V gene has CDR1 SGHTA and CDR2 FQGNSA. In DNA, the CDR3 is TGTGCCAGCAGCTTAGCGCTATCGGGTTCCTATGGCTACACCTTC. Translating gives CASSLALSGSYGYTF.

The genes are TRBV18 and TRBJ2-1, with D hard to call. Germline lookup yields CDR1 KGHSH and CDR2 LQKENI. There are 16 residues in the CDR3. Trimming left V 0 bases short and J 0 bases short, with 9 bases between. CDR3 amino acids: CASSPPMQSSYNEQFF. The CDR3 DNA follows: TGTGCCAGCTCACCACCCATGCAGAGCTCCTACAATGAGCAGTTCTTC.

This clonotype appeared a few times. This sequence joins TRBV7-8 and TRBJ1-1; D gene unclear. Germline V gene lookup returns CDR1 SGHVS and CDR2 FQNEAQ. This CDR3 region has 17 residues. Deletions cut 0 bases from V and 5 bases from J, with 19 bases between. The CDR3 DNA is TGTGCCAGCAGCTTAGCCGCGGCAGCACCCGGGTGGACTGAAGCTTTCTTT. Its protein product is CASSLAAAAPGWTEAFF.

The chain's CDR3 is CASSASGGADNEQFF. CDR3 DNA sequence: TGTGCCAGCAGCGCTAGCGGGGGGGCCGATAATGAGCAGTTCTTC. This chain joins TRBV9 and TRBJ2-1, with 12 bases identical to TRBD2. CDR3 length: 15 amino acids. The J segment lost 7 bases and the V segment lost 3 bases, leaving 5 bases of the junction unmatched. From germline, CDR1 is SGDLS and CDR2 YYNGEE.

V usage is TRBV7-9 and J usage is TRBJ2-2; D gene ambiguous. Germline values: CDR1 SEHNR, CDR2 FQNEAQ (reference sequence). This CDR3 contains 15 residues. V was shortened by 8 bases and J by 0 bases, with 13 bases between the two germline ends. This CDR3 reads CASPPRLANTGELFF. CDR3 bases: TGTGCCAGCCCCCCCCGGCTCGCGAACACCGGGGAGCTGTTTTTT.

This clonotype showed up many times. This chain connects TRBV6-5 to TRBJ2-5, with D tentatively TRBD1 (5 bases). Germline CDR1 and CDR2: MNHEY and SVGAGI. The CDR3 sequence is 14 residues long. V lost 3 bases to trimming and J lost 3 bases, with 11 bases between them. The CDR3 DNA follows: TGTGCCAGCAGTTATCGGCAGGGAAAAGAGACCCAGTACTTC. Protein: CASSYRQGKETQYF.

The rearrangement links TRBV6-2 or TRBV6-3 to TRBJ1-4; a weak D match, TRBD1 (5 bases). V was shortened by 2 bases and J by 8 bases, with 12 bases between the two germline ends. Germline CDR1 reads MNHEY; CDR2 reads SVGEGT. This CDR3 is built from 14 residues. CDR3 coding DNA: TGTGCCAGCAGTTACGGGGCGACGGGCGAAAAACTGTTTTTT. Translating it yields CASSYGATGEKLFF.

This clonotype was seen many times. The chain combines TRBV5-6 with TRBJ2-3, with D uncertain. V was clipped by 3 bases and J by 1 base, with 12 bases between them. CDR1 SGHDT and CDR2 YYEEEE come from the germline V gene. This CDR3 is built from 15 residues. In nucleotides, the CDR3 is TGTGCCAGCAGCTATGGAGAGAGCCGCACAGATACGCAGTATTTT. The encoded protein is CASSYGESRTDTQYF. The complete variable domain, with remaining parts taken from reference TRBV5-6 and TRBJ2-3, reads DAGVTQSPTHLIKTRGQQVTLRCSPKSGHDTVSWYQQALGQGPQFIFQYYEEEERQRGNFPDRFSGHQFPNYSSELNVNALLLGDSALYLCASSYGESRTDTQYFGPGTRLTVL.

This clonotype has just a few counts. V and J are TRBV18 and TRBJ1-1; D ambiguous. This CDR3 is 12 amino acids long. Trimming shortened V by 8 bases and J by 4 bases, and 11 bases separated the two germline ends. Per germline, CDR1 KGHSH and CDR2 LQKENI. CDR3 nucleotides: TGTGCCAGCCAGGTGGTCCCCACTGAAGCTTTCTTT. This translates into CASQVVPTEAFF.

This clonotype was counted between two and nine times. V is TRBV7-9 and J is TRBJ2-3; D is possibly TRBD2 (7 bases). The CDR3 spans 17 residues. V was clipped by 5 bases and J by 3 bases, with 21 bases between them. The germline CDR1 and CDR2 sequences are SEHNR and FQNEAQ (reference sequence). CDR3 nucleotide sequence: TGTGCCAGCAGCCAAACGGGGGGCGCCCCCGGGACAGATACGCAGTATTTT. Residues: CASSQTGGAPGTDTQYF.

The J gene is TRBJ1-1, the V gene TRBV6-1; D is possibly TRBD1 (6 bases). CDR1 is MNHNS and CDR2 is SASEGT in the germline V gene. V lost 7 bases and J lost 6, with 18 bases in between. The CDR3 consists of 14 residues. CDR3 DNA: TGTGCCAGCACCCCGTCTGGGGGCGCGGCTGAAGCTTTCTTT. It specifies CASTPSGGAAEAFF.

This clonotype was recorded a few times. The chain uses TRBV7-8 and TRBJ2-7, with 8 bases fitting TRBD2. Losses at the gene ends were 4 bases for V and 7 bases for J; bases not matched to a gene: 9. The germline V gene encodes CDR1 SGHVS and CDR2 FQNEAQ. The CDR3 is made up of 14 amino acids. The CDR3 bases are TGTGCCAGCAGCTCCGGGGGGGCCTCTGGAGAGCAGTACTTC. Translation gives CASSSGGASGEQYF.

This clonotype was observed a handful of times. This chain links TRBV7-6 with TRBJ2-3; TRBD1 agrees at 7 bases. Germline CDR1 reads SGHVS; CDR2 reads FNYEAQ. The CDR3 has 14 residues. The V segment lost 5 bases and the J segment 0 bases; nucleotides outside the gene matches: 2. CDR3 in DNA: TGTGCCAGCAGCAAGGGACAGAGCACAGATACGCAGTATTTT. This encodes CASSKGQSTDTQYF.

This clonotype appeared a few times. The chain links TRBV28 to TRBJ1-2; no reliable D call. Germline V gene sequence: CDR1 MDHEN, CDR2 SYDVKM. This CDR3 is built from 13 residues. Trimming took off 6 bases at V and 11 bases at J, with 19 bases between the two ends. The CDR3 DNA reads TGTGCCAGCAGGGTGACTCCGGCCGGAGGGTACACCTTC. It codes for CASRVTPAGGYTF.

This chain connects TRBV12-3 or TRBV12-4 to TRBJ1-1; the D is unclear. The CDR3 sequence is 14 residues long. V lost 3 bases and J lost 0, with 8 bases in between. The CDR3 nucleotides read TGTGCCAGCAGTTTTGGTGATCTGAACACTGAAGCTTTCTTT. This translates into CASSFGDLNTEAFF.

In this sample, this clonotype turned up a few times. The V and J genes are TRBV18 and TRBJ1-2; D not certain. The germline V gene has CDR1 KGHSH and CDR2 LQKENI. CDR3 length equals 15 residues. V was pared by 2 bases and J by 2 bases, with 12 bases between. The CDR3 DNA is TGTGCCAGCTCACCAACTAACGAGGGAAACTATGGCTACACCTTC. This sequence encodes CASSPTNEGNYGYTF. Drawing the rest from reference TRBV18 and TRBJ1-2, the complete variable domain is NAGVMQNPRHLVRRRGQEARLRCSPMKGHSHVYWYRQLPEEGLKFMVYLQKENIIDESGMPKERFSAEFPKEGPSILRIQQVVRGDSAAYFCASSPTNEGNYGYTFGSGTRLTVV.

CDR3 nucleotide sequence: TGTGCCAGTAGCGAGTCGGGGGGGGGCGTAGATACGCAGTATTTT. Translation: CASSESGGGVDTQYF. The J gene is TRBJ2-3, the V gene TRBV19; TRBD2 agrees at 8 bases. Germline V CDR1 and CDR2: LNHDA, SQIVND (reference sequence). This CDR3 comprises 15 residues. V shed 6 bases and J 5 bases; nucleotides not matched to a gene: 10.

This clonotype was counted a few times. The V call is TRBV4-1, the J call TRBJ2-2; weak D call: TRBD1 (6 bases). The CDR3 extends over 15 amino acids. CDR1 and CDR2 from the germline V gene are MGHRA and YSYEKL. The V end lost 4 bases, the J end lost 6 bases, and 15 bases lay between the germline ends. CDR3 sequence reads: CASSLGSGAAGELFF. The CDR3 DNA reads TGCGCCAGCAGCCTTGGCTCAGGGGCGGCCGGGGAGCTGTTTTTT.

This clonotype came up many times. CDR3 bases: TGTGCCAGCAGCCGAAAACTACAGGGGGAGGAAGCTTTCTTT. The encoded protein is CASSRKLQGEEAFF. V gene TRBV7-8 combines with J gene TRBJ1-1, with 8 bases that match TRBD1. Germline CDR1 is SGHVS and CDR2 is FQNEAQ. The CDR3 extends over 14 amino acids. V trimming: 5 bases; J trimming: 8 bases; junction bases outside the gene matches: 10. Drawing the rest from reference TRBV7-8 and TRBJ1-1, the complete variable domain is GAGVSQSPRYKVAKRGQDVALRCDPISGHVSLFWYQQALGQGPEFLTYFQNEAQLDKSGLPSDRFFAERPEGSVSTLKIQRTQQEDSAVYLCASSRKLQGEEAFFGQGTRLTVV.

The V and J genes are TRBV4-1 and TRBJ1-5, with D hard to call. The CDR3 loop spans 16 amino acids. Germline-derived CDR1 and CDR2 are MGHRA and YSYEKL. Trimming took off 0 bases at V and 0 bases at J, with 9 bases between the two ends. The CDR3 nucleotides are TGCGCCAGCAGCCAAGATGGTTGGGTTAGCAATCAGCCCCAGCATTTT. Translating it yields CASSQDGWVSNQPQHF.

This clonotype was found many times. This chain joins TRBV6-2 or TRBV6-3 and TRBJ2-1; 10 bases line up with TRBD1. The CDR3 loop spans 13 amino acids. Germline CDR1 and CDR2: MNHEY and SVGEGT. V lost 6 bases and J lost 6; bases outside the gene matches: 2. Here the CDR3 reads CASRGQGFNEQFF. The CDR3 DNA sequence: TGTGCCAGCAGGGGACAGGGGTTCAATGAGCAGTTCTTC.

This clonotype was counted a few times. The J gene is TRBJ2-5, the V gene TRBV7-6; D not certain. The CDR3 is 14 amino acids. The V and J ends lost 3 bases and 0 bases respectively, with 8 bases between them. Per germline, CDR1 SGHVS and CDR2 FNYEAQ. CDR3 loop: CASSFGGNQETQYF. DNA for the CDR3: TGTGCCAGCAGCTTCGGTGGGAACCAAGAGACCCAGTACTTC.

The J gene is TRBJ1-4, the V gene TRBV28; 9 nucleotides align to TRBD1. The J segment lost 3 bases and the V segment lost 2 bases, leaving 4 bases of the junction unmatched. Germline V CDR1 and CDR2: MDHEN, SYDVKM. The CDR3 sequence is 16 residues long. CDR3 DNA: TGTGCCAGCAGTTTAAACAGGGGGCCGTCTAATGAAAAACTGTTTTTT. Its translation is CASSLNRGPSNEKLFF.

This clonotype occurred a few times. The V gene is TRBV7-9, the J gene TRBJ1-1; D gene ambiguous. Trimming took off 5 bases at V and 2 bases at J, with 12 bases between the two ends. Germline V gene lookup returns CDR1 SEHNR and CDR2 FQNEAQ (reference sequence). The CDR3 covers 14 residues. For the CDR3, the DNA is TGTGCCAGCAGCCTTCTCGGGCCCAACACTGAAGCTTTCTTT. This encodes CASSLLGPNTEAFF.